This T cell receptor (beta chain) appears in the sequencing data of a study of beta chain features in type 1 diabetes. Study summary: Sorted cell examination encompassed 100 million to 110 million cells across all samples.

Germline V lookup: CDR1 GTSNPN, CDR2 SVGIG (reference sequence). The CDR3 consists of 13 residues. Trimming removed 3 bases at V and 0 bases at J, with 8 bases between. A remark on this clone: The target antigen is unknown.

Investigators reverse transcribed all isolated RNA, so they sequenced expressed TCRB transcripts. Clones were sequenced by immunoSEQ multiplex PCR, and TCRdb holds only the in-frame ones, with some missing. Of more than 350,000 clones in the sample, roughly 10% are singletons; the top ten hold around 0.05%. Study-wide findings and caveats: When Type 1 diabetes patients were examined, their TCRB CDR3s proved moderately but significantly shorter in all four CD4+ subsets.

This TCR was recovered from a woman aged 18 to 35 in good health. V usage is TRBV30 and J usage is TRBJ1-1; D unresolved. The source material was naive CD4+ T cells from blood. The CDR3 sequence is CAWRERMNTEAFF. In nucleotides, the CDR3 is TGTGCCTGGAGGGAGAGAATGAACACTGAAGCTTTCTTT. The variable domain in full, with the rest retrieved from reference TRBV30 and TRBJ1-1, is SQTIHQWPATLVQPVGSPLSLECTVEGTSNPNLYWYRQAAGRGLQLLFYSVGIGQISSEVPQNLSASRPQDRQFILSSKKLLLSDSGFYLCAWRERMNTEAFFGQGTRLTVV.